The 5 T cell receptor beta chains presented below share a single source sample, sequenced in a study of cytomegalovirus exposure and HLA in healthy donors. The PCR was carried out with 60 Vbeta primers and 13 Jbeta primers. TCRdb's copy holds only in-frame clones and misses some; the assay was immunoSEQ multiplex PCR. Of approximately 170,000 clones listed, around three quarters are singletons. Sequencing used PBMCs. These receptors all stem from a woman aged 18-35 years in good health and CMV-seronegative.

The chain uses TRBV9 and TRBJ2-1; 7 bases map to TRBD1. Per the germline V gene, CDR1 is SGDLS and CDR2 is YYNGEE. There are 16 residues in the CDR3. The V and J ends lost 2 bases and 2 bases, in that order; junction bases with no gene match: 7. CDR3 sequence reads: CASSVSRTGAYNEQFF. In DNA, the CDR3 is TGTGCCAGCAGCGTGTCTAGGACAGGTGCCTACAATGAGCAGTTCTTC.

The rearrangement joins TRBV5-1 to TRBJ1-2, with 7 positions matching TRBD1. This CDR3 is 14 amino acids long. Looked up from germline, CDR1 is SGHRS and CDR2 is YFSETQ. V shed 0 bases and J 3 bases; nucleotides not matched to a gene: 2. The CDR3 loop is CASSLAQGDYGYTF. The CDR3 DNA reads TGCGCCAGCAGCTTGGCCCAGGGGGACTATGGCTACACCTTC.

Only a few counts were recorded for this clone. The genes are TRBV28 and TRBJ1-2; D unclear. Trimming removed 2 bases at V and 8 bases at J, with 9 bases between. CDR1 is MDHEN, CDR2 SYDVKM, per germline. The CDR3 totals 12 residues. The CDR3 loop reads CASSLGDGGYTF. The CDR3, as DNA: TGTGCCAGCAGTTTAGGAGACGGGGGCTACACCTTC.

The chain combines TRBV4-1 with TRBJ2-6, with 8 bases matching TRBD2. Germline V lookup: CDR1 MGHRA, CDR2 YSYEKL. The ends lost 4 bases at V and 4 bases at J; junction bases unmatched: 12. CDR3 length: 18 residues. CDR3 DNA: TGCGCCAGCAGCCCCAAGGGACTAGAATCTTACGGGGCCAACGTCCTGACTTTC. Translation gives CASSPKGLESYGANVLTF.

The chain joins TRBV5-1 to TRBJ2-1; 10 nucleotides line up with TRBD2. V trimming: 2 bases; J trimming: 5 bases; junction bases outside the gene matches: 13. CDR1 and CDR2 from the germline V gene are SGHRS and YFSETQ. This CDR3 region has 18 residues. For the CDR3, the DNA is TGCGCCAGCAGCTTTGCAGCTCAAAGCGGGGGGGCCGACAATGAGCAGTTCTTC. Translating gives CASSFAAQSGGADNEQFF.